The sequence of this T cell receptor (beta chain) was determined in a study of blood T cells in healthy people across ages. A J-beta primer mix and a sample-barcoded 5' primer were used in a second PCR of about 7 to 12 cycles. Every cDNA was tagged by a template-switch adaptor with 12 random nucleotides. TCRdb re-derived calls from the 5' RACE reads in MiXCR, one entry per CDR3 protein. Here the sample spans about 1.5 million distinct CDR3 sequences, 35% to 45% being singletons. There are 14 residues in the CDR3. The germline gives CDR1 MDHEN, CDR2 SYDVKM. Trimming cost V 8 bases and J 0 bases, with 10 bases left between them.

The receptor comes from a woman aged 18-29 years in good health. The sequencing sample was made of blood. This chain links TRBV28 with TRBJ2-2; unclear D gene. The CDR3 is CASPSRPNTGELFF. The CDR3 coding sequence is TGTGCCAGCCCCAGCAGGCCGAACACCGGGGAGCTGTTTTTT.